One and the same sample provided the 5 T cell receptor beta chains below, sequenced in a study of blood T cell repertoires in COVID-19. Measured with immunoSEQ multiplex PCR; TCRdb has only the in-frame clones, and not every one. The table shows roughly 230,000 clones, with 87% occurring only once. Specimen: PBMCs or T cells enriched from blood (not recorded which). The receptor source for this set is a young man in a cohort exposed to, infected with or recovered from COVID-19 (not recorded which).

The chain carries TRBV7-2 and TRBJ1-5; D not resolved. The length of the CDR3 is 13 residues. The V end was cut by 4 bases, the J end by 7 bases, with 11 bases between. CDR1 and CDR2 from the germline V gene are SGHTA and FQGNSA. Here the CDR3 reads CASSSGIEQPQHF. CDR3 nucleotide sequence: TGTGCCAGCAGCTCGGGAATCGAACAGCCCCAGCATTTT.

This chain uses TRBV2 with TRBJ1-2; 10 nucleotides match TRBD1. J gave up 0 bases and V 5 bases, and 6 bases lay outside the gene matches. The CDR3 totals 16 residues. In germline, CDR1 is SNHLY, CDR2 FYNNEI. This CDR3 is CASSTGQGSSNYGYTF. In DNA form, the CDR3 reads TGTGCCAGCAGTACGGGACAGGGGTCCTCTAACTATGGCTACACCTTC.

The CDR3 DNA follows: TGTGCCACCAGTGCGGGGTCCACAGATACGCAGTATTTT. It encodes CATSAGSTDTQYF. The V gene is TRBV24-1, the J gene TRBJ2-3; D might be TRBD2 (5 bases). The CDR3 covers 13 residues. V was clipped by 5 bases and J by 2 bases, with 7 bases between them. The germline CDR1 and CDR2 sequences are KGHDR and SFDVKD.

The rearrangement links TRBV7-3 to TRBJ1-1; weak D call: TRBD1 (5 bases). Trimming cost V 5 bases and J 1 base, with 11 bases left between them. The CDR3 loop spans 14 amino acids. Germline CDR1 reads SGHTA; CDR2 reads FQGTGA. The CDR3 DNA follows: TGTGCCAGCAGCGTGACCGGGGGGAACACTGAAGCTTTCTTT. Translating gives CASSVTGGNTEAFF.

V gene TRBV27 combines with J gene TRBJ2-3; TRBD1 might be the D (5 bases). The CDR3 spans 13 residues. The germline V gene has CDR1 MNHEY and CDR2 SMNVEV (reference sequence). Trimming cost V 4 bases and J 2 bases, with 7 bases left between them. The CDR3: CASSSGFTDTQYF. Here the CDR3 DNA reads TGTGCCAGCAGTTCAGGGTTCACAGATACGCAGTATTTT.